This TCR beta chain was sequenced for a study of T-cell memory formation after mild COVID-19 (dated by TCRdb to about 2021). About the study as a whole: Most TCR sequence clusters were specific to one of the two donors. In a couple of donors, T-cell clones that expanded and contracted after mild COVID-19 were followed by sequencing TCRalpha and TCRbeta repertoires longitudinally. Two young, previously healthy adult volunteers, one female and one male, were included in the cohort. The research as a whole found: Some responding clones were found in pre-infection memory, which suggests that pre-existing cross-reactive memory T cells took part in the SARS-CoV-2 response. SARS-CoV-2 specificity was not confirmed for the second-wave clones peaking on day 37. Clones contracting from day 15 to 85 had balanced CD4/CD8 phenotypes, while a second wave expanding from day 15 to 37 was biased towards CD4+. Only a couple of mild cases were covered by the study, and larger cohorts that include severe cases with pre-infection samples were considered necessary. Contracting CD4+ clones were located mainly in the CM and EM memory subsets, whereas CD8+ clones were found to be enriched in EMRA.

CDR1 is given as MNHEY and CDR2 as SVGAGI, both from the germline V gene. The CDR3, from cysteine to phenylalanine, totals 14 residues. CDR3 DNA is the only sequence kept; it has 42 bases, read in frame from the first base. Trimming takes 0 bases from V and 4 bases from J, and the germline ends sit 10 bases apart. PBMCs were isolated by Ficoll-Paque density gradient centrifugation. Sequencing instrument: Illumina NovaSeq 6000. cDNA libraries for TCRalpha and TCRbeta were prepared by 5'RACE using constant-segment primers, with sample barcodes and unique molecular identifiers added. Trizol reagent was used to extract RNA from every sample. Amplification of the libraries took two PCR steps, and the second step added a second sample barcode plus Illumina TruSeq adapters. Libraries were sequenced on an Illumina NovaSeq with 2 x 150 bp paired-end reads. The study's own analysis went as follows. Demultiplexing of reads and collapsing into UMI-guided consensus sequences were performed with migec v1.2.7. Using mixcr v2.1.11, the UMI consensuses were aligned to TRA and TRB V and J templates and assembled into clonotypes. Clonotypes were classified as expanded or contracted when called significant by both edgeR and NoisET, with noise models trained on biological replicates. For edgeR calls, a false discovery rate-adjusted p below 0.01 and a log2 fold-change threshold of 1 were applied. PCA with hierarchical clustering of max-normalized trajectories of the 1000 most abundant clonotypes was used as exploratory dynamics analysis. The CD4 or CD8 phenotype of responding clones was assigned using the separately sequenced CD4+ and CD8+ repertoires. TCRdb trimmed the raw reads at Q25, called clones with MiXCR and kept productive beta chains. Every CDR3 protein is listed once, alongside the most common genes and DNA of its rows. TCRdb's processing, not the authors' own work, is the source of the V and J calls. Within this sample are 450,000 or so distinct CDR3 sequences, with approximately 25% of them counted one time only. Clones ranked in the top ten supply 9.5% to 15% of the sample.

This clonotype occurred a few times. Its antigen remains undetermined. Qualities for individual bases were not recorded, and no much larger clone is one base off. The receptor's source is an adult woman who had mild COVID-19 (a few samples of this study predate the infection). The sample titles of this study are shuffled in the database, so cell type and time point are left out; the donor was told from shared clones. The sequenced material came from PBMCs or a T cell subset sorted from them (not recorded which). The chain joins TRBV6-5 to TRBJ2-7, with TRBD2 as a weak D call on 6 bases. This receptor carries the CDR3 CASSYSQRGYEQYF. At the DNA level, the sequence is TGTGCCAGCAGTTACTCCCAACGGGGGTACGAGCAGTACTTC.